These T cell receptor beta chains were read from a single sample in a study of blood T cell repertoires in COVID-19. The assay was immunoSEQ multiplex PCR, and TCRdb's table has in-frame clones only and misses some. The sample holds 400,000 or so clones, over 75% seen once. The specimen sequenced was peripheral blood. These receptors were obtained from a woman aged 40 to 50 with COVID-19, enrolled during active disease. Each CDR3 is given with its conserved first and last residue. The D gene is left open where the match is weak. A row's size may be missing; if present it is once, few, many or a size class.

abundance	v_gene	j_gene	d_gene	CDR3nt	CDR3aa
once	TRBV11-2	TRBJ2-7	TRBD2	TGTGCCAGCAGCGGTAGCGGGACGGGCTCCTACGAGCAGTACTTC	CASSGSGTGSYEQYF
-	TRBV6-5	TRBJ1-1	-	TGTGCCACCCATATCCCTCCGGGGGGGACTGAAGCTTTCTTT	CATHIPPGGTEAFF
-	TRBV24-1	TRBJ2-1	-	TGTGCCACCAGTGATTTGCCAGGGCAGCAGTTCTTC	CATSDLPGQQFF
-	TRBV7-9	TRBJ1-1	TRBD1	TGTGCCAGCAGCTTTGTCCAGGGGGCCACTGAAGCTTTCTTT	CASSFVQGATEAFF
-	TRBV19	TRBJ1-4	-	TGTGCCAGTAGTTTTACAGGTGCAACTAATGAAAAACTGTTTTTT	CASSFTGATNEKLFF
-	TRBV12-5	TRBJ2-2	-	TGTGCTAGTGGTTTGGCGCGGGGGCCGGACACCGGGGAGCTGTTTTTT	CASGLARGPDTGELFF
-	TRBV9	TRBJ1-6	-	TGTGCCAGCAGCGCCACGGGGGGTCGCAATTCACCCCTCCACTTT	CASSATGGRNSPLHF
-	TRBV30	TRBJ1-5	-	TGTGCCTGGAGTCCTACCCGAGGTCAGCCCCAGCATTTT	CAWSPTRGQPQHF
few	TRBV24-1	TRBJ1-1	TRBD1	TGTGCCACCAGTGATCCGCGACAGGGGGCGAACACTGAAGCTTTCTTT	CATSDPRQGANTEAFF
-	TRBV29-1	TRBJ1-1	-	TGCAGCGCATCTACAGGGACGAACACTGAAGCTTTCTTT	CSASTGTNTEAFF
-	TRBV6-6	TRBJ1-2	TRBD1	TGTGCCAGCAGCGCTACCGGGACAGCTACTAACTATGGCTACACCTTC	CASSATGTATNYGYTF
-	TRBV6-5	TRBJ1-1	-	TGTGCCAGCGGTTTTGCCCGCGCTGAAGCTTTCTTT	CASGFARAEAFF
-	TRBV7-2	TRBJ1-1	-	TGTGCCAGCAGCTTCGGTCATTCGAACACTGAAGCTTTCTTT	CASSFGHSNTEAFF
-	TRBV13	TRBJ1-6	-	TGTGCCAGCAGCCCGCCCCGAGGAGGCTCACCCCTCCACTTT	CASSPPRGGSPLHF
once	TRBV6-4	TRBJ2-1	TRBD2	TGTGCCAGCAGTGACTCGGGGGGGGGCTACAATGAGCAGTTCTTC	CASSDSGGGYNEQFF
-	TRBV5-6	TRBJ1-5	TRBD1	TGTGCCAGCAGTTTGGGACAGGCGGGCAATCAGCCCCAGCATTTT	CASSLGQAGNQPQHF
-	TRBV7-8	TRBJ2-3	-	TGTGCCAGCAGCCGAGGTGCAGGGGTAGATACGCAGTATTTT	CASSRGAGVDTQYF
-	TRBV4-3	TRBJ1-2	-	TGCGCCAGCAGCCAAGATCTCGACAGAGTGAATTACTATGGCTACACCTTC	CASSQDLDRVNYYGYTF
-	TRBV28	TRBJ2-1	TRBD2	TGTGCCAGCAGTGGTCCTAGCGGCTCCTACAATGAGCAGTTCTTC	CASSGPSGSYNEQFF
-	TRBV5-6	TRBJ1-1	-	TGTGCCAGCAGGTCCGGGACACTCCCAAGAGGGGCTTTCTTT	CASRSGTLPRGAFF
-	TRBV4-3	TRBJ1-1	-	TGCGCCAGCAGCCAAGATGGTTCCGGGAGCACTGAAGCTTTCTTT	CASSQDGSGSTEAFF
-	TRBV6-5	TRBJ1-1	-	TGTGCCAGCAGTTACTCACCAGCAGGGGCCACTGAAGCTTTCTTT	CASSYSPAGATEAFF
-	TRBV5-4	TRBJ1-4	TRBD1	TGTGCCAGCAGCTTCCGGACAGGGTCTAATGAAAAACTGTTTTTT	CASSFRTGSNEKLFF
-	TRBV9	TRBJ2-3	-	TGTGCCAGCAGCGTAGACGGGATGACTGATACGCAGTATTTT	CASSVDGMTDTQYF
once	TRBV30	TRBJ2-2	TRBD2	TGTGCCTGGAGTGTACCATTAGGGACTAGAAGGGACCCCACCGGGGAGCTGTTTTTT	CAWSVPLGTRRDPTGELFF